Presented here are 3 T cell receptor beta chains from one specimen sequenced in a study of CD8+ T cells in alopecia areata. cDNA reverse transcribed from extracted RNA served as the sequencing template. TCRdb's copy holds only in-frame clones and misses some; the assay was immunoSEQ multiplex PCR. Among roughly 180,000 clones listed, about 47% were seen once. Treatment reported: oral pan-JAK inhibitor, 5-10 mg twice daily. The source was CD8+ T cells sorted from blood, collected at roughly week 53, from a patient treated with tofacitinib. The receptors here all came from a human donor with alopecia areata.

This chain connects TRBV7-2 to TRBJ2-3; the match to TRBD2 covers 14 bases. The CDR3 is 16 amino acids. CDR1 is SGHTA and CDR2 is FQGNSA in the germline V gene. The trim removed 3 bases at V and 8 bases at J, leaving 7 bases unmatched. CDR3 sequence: CASSLDGTSGGRTQYF. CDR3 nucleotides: TGTGCCAGCAGCTTGGACGGGACTAGCGGGGGTCGTACGCAGTATTTT. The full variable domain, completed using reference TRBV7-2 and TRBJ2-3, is GAGVSQSPSNKVTEKGKDVELRCDPISGHTALYWYRQSLGQGLEFLIYFQGNSAPDKSGLPSDRFSAERTGGSVSTLTIQRTQQEDSAVYLCASSLDGTSGGRTQYFGPGTRLTVL.

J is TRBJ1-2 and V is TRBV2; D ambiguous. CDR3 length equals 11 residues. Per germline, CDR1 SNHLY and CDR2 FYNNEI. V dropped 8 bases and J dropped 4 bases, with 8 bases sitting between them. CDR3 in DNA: TGTGCCAGCTCTGTGGTCTATGGCTACACCTTC. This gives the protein CASSVVYGYTF.

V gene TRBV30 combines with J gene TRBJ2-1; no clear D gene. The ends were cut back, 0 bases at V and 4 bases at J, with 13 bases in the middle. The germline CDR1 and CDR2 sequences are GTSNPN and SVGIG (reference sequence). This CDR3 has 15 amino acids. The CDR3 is CAWSVGRSLYNEQFF. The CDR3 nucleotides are TGTGCCTGGAGTGTAGGTAGGAGCCTATACAATGAGCAGTTCTTC.